This TCR beta chain is from a study of blood T cell repertoires in COVID-19. Study summary: Acute and convalescent COVID-19 specimens originated in the United States, Italy and Spain. In each case, the material was cDNA or gDNA derived from T cells, B-cell-depleted T cells, or PBMCs.

CDR1 and CDR2 (germline): SGDLS, YYNGEE. V was pared by 0 bases and J by 0 bases, with 16 bases between. The CDR3 extends over 18 amino acids. Some clones are missing from TCRdb's copy, which holds only in-frame ones; the method was immunoSEQ multiplex PCR. The sample carries some 150,000 clones, roughly 82% recorded once. This chain joins TRBV9 and TRBJ2-1; tentative D call: TRBD2 (5 bases). The origin of this receptor is a human donor in a cohort sampled during active COVID-19. Sequencing was carried out using peripheral blood. CDR3 in DNA: TGTGCCAGCAGCGTAGAGGGAAGGGTAGCGTTCTCCTACAATGAGCAGTTCTTC. Protein product: CASSVEGRVAFSYNEQFF.